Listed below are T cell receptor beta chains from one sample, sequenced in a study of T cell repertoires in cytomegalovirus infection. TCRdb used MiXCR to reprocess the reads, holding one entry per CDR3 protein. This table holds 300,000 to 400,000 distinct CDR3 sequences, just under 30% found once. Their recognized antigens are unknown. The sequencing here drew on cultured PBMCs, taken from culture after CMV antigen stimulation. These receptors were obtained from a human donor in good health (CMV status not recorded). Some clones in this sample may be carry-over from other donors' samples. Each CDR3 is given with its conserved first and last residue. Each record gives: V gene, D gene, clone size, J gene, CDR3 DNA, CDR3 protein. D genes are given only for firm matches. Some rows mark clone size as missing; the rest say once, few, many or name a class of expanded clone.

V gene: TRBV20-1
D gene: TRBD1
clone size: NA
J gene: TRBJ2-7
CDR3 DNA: TGCAGTGCTCAAATTACCCGGGACAGCGGTGGATACGCCCGCAGATGGCAGTACTTC
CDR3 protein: CSAQITRDSGGYARRWQYF

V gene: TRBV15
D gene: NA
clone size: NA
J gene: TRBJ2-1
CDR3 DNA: TGTGCCACCAGCAGAGATGTAGGGGGGGCCCATGAGCAGTTCTTC
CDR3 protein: CATSRDVGGAHEQFF

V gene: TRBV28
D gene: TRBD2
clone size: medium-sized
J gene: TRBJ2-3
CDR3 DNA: TGTGCCAGCAGTTTATCGGAACTAGCGGACGCAGGAGATACGCAGTATTTT
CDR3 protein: CASSLSELADAGDTQYF

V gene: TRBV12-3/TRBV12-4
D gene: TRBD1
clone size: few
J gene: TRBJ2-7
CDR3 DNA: TGTGCCAGCACCCCATGGGGGACAGGGGAGGGCGAGCAGTACTTC
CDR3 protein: CASTPWGTGEGEQYF

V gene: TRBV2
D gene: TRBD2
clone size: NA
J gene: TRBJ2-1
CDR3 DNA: TGTGCCAGCAGCGCCACGGGACTAGACAATGAGCAGTTCTTC
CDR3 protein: CASSATGLDNEQFF

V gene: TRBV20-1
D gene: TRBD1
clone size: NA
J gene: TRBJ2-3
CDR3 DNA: TGCAGTGCCCCAGACAGGGGGCGTAGCACAGATACGCAGTATTTT
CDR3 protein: CSAPDRGRSTDTQYF

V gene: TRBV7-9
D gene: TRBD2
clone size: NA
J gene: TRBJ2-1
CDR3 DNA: TGTGCCAGCAGCCGATTAGGGACTAGCGGAAATGAGCAGTTCTTC
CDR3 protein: CASSRLGTSGNEQFF

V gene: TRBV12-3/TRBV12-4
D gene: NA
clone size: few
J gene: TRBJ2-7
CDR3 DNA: TGTGCCAGCAGTTTAAGGCGGAAGTACGAGCAGTACTTC
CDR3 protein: CASSLRRKYEQYF

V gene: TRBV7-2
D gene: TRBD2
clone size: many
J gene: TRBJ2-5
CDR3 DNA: TGTGCCAGCAGCCCCTCTAGCGGGAGGGGAGAGACCCAGTACTTC
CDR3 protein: CASSPSSGRGETQYF

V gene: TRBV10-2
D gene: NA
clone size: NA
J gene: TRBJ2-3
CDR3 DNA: TGCGCCAGCAGTGAGGGGGCCTTTGTGACCCCCACAGATACGCAGTATTTT
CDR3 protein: CASSEGAFVTPTDTQYF

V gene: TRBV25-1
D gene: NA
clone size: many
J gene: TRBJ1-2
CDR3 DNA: TGTGCCAGCAGTGCCCGGACCAACTATGGCTACACCTTC
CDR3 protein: CASSARTNYGYTF

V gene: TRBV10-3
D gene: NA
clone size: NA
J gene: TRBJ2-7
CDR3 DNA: TGTGCCATCAGTGAGCCACTGGAGCGGCCCTACGAGCAGTACTTC
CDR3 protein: CAISEPLERPYEQYF

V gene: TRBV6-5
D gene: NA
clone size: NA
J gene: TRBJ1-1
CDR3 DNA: TGTGTCAGCAGTTACCAGCCTCCGACAATTGTCACTGAAGCTTTCTTT
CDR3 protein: CVSSYQPPTIVTEAFF

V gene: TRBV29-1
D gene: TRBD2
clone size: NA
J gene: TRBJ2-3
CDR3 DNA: TGCAGCGTTGAAGAGGAGTCTAGCGGGGGCCAAGATACGCAGTATTTT
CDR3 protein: CSVEEESSGGQDTQYF

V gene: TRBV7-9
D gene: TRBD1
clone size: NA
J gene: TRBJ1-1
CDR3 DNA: TGTGCCAGCACCCTGTGGCGAGGCAGGGGGGTTTCTGAAGCTTTCTTT
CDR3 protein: CASTLWRGRGVSEAFF

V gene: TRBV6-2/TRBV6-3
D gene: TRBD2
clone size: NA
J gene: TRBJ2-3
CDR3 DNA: TGTGCCAGCAGTGTGGGGACTAGCGGGGGGGCGGCAGATACGCAGTATTTT
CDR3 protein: CASSVGTSGGAADTQYF

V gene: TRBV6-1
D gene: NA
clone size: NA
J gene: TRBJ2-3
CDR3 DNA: TGTGCCAGCAGTGAAGGGTATACGCAGTATTTT
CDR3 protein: CASSEGYTQYF

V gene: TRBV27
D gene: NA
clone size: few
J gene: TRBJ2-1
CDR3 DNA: TGTGCCAGCAGTCCGGGGGGCGGGGGACTTGGTGAGCAGTTCTTC
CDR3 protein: CASSPGGGGLGEQFF

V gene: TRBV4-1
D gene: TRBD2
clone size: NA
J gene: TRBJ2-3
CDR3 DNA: TGCGCCAGCAGCCAGACCCCTTTAGCTAGCGGGAACACAGATACGCAGTATTTT
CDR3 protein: CASSQTPLASGNTDTQYF

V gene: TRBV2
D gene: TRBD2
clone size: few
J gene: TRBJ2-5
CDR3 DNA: TGTGCCAGCAGTGAAGGCCCTAGCGGCTTAGAAGAGACCCAGTACTTC
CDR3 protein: CASSEGPSGLEETQYF

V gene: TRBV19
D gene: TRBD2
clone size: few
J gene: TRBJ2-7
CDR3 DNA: TGTGCCAGTAGTACCCCAGCGGGAGTGTACGAGCAGTACTTC
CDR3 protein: CASSTPAGVYEQYF

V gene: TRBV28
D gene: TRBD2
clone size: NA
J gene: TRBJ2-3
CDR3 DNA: TGTGCCAGCACCCTTTTCACAGCGGGAGTTAGAGATACGCAGTATTTT
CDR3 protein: CASTLFTAGVRDTQYF

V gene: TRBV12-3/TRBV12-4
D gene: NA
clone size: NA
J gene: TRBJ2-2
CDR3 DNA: TGTGCCAGCAGTTTCACCTCCTTGAACACCGGGGAGCTGTTTTTT
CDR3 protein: CASSFTSLNTGELFF

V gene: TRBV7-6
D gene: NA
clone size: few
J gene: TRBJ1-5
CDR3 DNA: TGTGCCAGCAGCTTAGAATCCGGGGCATATCAGCCCCAGCATTTT
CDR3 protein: CASSLESGAYQPQHF

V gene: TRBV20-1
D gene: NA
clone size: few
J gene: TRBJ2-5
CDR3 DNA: TGCAGTGCCCGGGACATCGAGGAGTATCAAGAGACCCAGTACTTC
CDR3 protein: CSARDIEEYQETQYF

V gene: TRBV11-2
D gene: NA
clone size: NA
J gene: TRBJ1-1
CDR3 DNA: TGTGCCAGCAGCTTATGGGAGGCCCGTTATGAAGCTTTCTTT
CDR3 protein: CASSLWEARYEAFF

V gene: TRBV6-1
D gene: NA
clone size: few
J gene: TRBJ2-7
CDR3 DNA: TGTGCCAGCAGTCCTTATTACGGGACCTACGAGCAGTACTTC
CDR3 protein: CASSPYYGTYEQYF

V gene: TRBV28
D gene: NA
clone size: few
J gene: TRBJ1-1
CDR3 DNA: TGTGCCAGCAGCCTGGGGGCCTACCAGTTCTTT
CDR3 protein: CASSLGAYQFF

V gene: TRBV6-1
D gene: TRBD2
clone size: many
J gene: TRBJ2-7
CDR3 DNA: TGTGCCAGTTCCGCGGCTAGCGGGTCCTACGAGCAGTACTTC
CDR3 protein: CASSAASGSYEQYF

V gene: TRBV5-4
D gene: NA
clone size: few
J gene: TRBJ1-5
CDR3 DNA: TGTGCCAGCAGCTTTGACCTCCTAGGGTCCCAGCATTTT
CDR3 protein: CASSFDLLGSQHF

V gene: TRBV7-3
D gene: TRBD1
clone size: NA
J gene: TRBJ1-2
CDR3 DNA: TGTGCCAGCAGCTTAGGACAGGGAAAATTAGGTGGCTACACCTTC
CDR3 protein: CASSLGQGKLGGYTF

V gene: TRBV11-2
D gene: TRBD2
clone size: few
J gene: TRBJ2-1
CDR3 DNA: TGTGCCAGCAGCTTAGTCGGCGGGGGATCCTACAATGAGCAGTTCTTC
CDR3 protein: CASSLVGGGSYNEQFF

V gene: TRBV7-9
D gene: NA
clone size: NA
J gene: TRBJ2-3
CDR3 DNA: TGTGCCAGCAGCCAAGAACAGGGTAAAGATACGCAGTATTTT
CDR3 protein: CASSQEQGKDTQYF

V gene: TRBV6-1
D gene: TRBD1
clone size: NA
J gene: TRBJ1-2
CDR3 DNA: TGTGCCAGCAGTGAAGGAGGGGGCGCAAGGACGAACTATGGCTACACCTTC
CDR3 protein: CASSEGGGARTNYGYTF

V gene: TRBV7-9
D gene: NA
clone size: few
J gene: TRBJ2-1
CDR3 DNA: TGTGCCAGCAGCTCCGGCGGGGGCGTCAATGAGCAGTTCTTC
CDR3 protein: CASSSGGGVNEQFF

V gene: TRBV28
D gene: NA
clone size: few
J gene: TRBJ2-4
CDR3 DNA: TGTGCCAGCAGTTTATGGACGAGGAGGGTTGAAAACATTCAGTACTTC
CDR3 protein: CASSLWTRRVENIQYF

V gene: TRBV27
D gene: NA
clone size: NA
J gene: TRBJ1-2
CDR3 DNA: TGTGCCAGCAGTTACAGTGGGCTTGATGGCTACACCTTC
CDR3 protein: CASSYSGLDGYTF

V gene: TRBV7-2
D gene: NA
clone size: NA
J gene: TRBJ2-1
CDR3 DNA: TGTGCCAGCAGCTTCGGCCCCCGATCGAATGAGCAGTTCTTC
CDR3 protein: CASSFGPRSNEQFF

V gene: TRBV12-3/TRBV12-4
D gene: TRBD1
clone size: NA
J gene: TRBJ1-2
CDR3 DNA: TGTGCCAGCAGCCCTCGCGGGACAGGGAACTATGGCTACACCTTC
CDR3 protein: CASSPRGTGNYGYTF

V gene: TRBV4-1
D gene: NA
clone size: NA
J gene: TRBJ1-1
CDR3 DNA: TGCGCCAGCAGCCAGGCCCAGACGGCTGAAGCTTTCTTT
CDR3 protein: CASSQAQTAEAFF

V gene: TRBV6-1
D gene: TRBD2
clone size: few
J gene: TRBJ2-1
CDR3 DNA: TGTGCCAGCAGCGCAAGACTAGCGGGAGCCTACAATGAGCAGTTCTTC
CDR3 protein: CASSARLAGAYNEQFF

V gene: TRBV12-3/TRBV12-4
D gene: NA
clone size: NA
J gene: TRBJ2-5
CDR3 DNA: TGTGCCAGCAGTTTAGGGACGGCGGCAGAGACCCAGTACTTC
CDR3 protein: CASSLGTAAETQYF

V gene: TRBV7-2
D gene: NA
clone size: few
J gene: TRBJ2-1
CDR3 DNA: TGTGCCAGCAGCTTTGGCGGTCCAGCCTACAATGAGCAGTTCTTC
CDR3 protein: CASSFGGPAYNEQFF

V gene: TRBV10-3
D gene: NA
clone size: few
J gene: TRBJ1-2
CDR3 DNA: TGTGCCATCAGTGAGTCGAAGGCAGCTAAAGGCTACACCTTC
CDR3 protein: CAISESKAAKGYTF

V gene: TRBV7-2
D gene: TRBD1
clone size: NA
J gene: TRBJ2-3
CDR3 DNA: TGTGCCAGCAGCGACAGGGGGTGGAGCACAGATACGCAGTATTTT
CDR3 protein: CASSDRGWSTDTQYF

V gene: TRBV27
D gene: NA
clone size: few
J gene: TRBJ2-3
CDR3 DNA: TGTGCCAGCAGCTTTGGGGGGCGGACAGATACGCAGTATTTT
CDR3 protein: CASSFGGRTDTQYF

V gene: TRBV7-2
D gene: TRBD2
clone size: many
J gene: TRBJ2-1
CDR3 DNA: TGTGCCAGCAGTCGGACTAGCGGACGTTACAATGAGCAGTTCTTC
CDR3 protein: CASSRTSGRYNEQFF

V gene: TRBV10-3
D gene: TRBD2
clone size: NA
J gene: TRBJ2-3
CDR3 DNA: TGTGCCATCAGTGAGTCGGGACTAAGCACAGATACGCAGTATTTT
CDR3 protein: CAISESGLSTDTQYF

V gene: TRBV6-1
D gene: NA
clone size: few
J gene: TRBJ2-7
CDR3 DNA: TGTGCCAGCAATCCGCAGCAATCAGGGGCCTACGAGCAGTACTTC
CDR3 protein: CASNPQQSGAYEQYF

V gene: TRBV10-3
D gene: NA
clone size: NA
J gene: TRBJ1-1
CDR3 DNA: TGTGCCATCAGTGCCCGGACCGTGAACACTGAAGCTTTCTTT
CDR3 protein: CAISARTVNTEAFF

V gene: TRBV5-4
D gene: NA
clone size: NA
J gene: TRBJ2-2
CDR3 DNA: TGTGCCAGCAGCTTGGACCACCTGCTTGCCGGGGAGCTGTTTTTT
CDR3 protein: CASSLDHLLAGELFF

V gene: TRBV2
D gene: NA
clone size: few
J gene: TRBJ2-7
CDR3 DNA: TGTGCCAGTGCCCCGGACCACGAGGGCTGGAAGTACTTC
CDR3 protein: CASAPDHEGWKYF

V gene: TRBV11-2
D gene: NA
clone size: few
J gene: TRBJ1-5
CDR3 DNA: TGTGCCAGCAGCTTAGGGGGACAACCTAGAGGTCAGCCCCAGCATTTT
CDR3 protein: CASSLGGQPRGQPQHF

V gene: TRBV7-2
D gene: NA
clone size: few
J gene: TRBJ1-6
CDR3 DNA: TGTGCCAGCAGCCCTCCTCCGGGTTCAGGGAATTCACCCCTCCACTTT
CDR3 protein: CASSPPPGSGNSPLHF

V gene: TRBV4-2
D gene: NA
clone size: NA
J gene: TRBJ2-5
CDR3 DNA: TGTGCCAGCAGCCAAGTCGGACAGAACCAAGAGACCCAGTACTTC
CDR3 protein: CASSQVGQNQETQYF

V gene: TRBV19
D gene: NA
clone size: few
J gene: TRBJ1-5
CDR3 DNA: TGTGCCAGTACCTTTGCCCCGCGCGGCAATCAGCCCCAGCATTTT
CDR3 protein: CASTFAPRGNQPQHF

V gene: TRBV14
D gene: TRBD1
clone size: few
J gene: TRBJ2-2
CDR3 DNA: TGTGCCAGCAGCCAAAACAGGGGTACCGGGGAGCTGTTTTTT
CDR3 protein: CASSQNRGTGELFF

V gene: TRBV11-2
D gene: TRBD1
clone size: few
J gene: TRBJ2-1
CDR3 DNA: TGTGCCAGCAGCTCCTTGGACAGGGGGCGGAATGAGCAGTTCTTC
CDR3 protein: CASSSLDRGRNEQFF

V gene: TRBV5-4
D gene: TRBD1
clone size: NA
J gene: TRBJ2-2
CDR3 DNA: TGTGCCAGCAGCTTGATGCAGGGGGCGAGGAACACCGGGGAGCTGTTTTTT
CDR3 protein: CASSLMQGARNTGELFF

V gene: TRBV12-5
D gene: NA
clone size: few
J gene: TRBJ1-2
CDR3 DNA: TGTGCTAGTGGTTTGGTAATTGTTGGTGGAATTAACTATGGCTACACCTTC
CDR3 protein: CASGLVIVGGINYGYTF